A selection of T cell receptor beta chains follows, all from one sample in a study of blood T cell repertoires in COVID-19. Clones were sequenced by immunoSEQ multiplex PCR, and TCRdb holds only the in-frame ones, with some missing. The sample has around 190,000 clones, roughly 85% seen once. Sequenced input: peripheral blood. These receptor sequences come from a man between 45 and 60 years old with active or convalescent COVID-19. The CDR3 runs from the conserved cysteine through the conserved F or W. A D gene is named only where the DNA matches it firmly. Where a row states a size, it is once, few, many or the class of an expanded clone; other rows omit it.

J gene: TRBJ1-2
clone size: .
D gene: .
V gene: TRBV7-2
CDR3 protein: CASSLSVSNYGYTF
CDR3 DNA: TGTGCCAGCAGCTTATCGGTGTCTAACTATGGCTACACCTTC

J gene: TRBJ1-4
clone size: .
D gene: TRBD1
V gene: TRBV5-5
CDR3 protein: CASSLVGQGSEKLFF
CDR3 DNA: TGTGCCAGCAGCTTGGTGGGACAGGGTAGCGAAAAACTGTTTTTT

J gene: TRBJ1-2
clone size: .
D gene: .
V gene: TRBV14
CDR3 protein: CASSQERGIPHGYTF
CDR3 DNA: TGTGCCAGCAGCCAAGAAAGGGGAATCCCCCATGGCTACACCTTC

J gene: TRBJ1-1
clone size: .
D gene: TRBD1
V gene: TRBV9
CDR3 protein: CASSVDRDDTEAFF
CDR3 DNA: TGTGCCAGCAGCGTCGACAGGGACGACACTGAAGCTTTCTTT

J gene: TRBJ2-1
clone size: .
D gene: .
V gene: TRBV12-3/TRBV12-4
CDR3 protein: CASSQDNEQFF
CDR3 DNA: TGTGCCAGCAGTCAGGACAATGAGCAGTTCTTC

J gene: TRBJ1-2
clone size: .
D gene: .
V gene: TRBV28
CDR3 protein: CASTLGRDGYTF
CDR3 DNA: TGTGCCAGCACCCTGGGCAGAGATGGCTACACCTTC

J gene: TRBJ1-2
clone size: few
D gene: TRBD1
V gene: TRBV30
CDR3 protein: CAWFGTGLTNYGYTF
CDR3 DNA: TGTGCCTGGTTCGGGACAGGGCTAACTAACTATGGCTACACCTTC

J gene: TRBJ2-3
clone size: .
D gene: .
V gene: TRBV10-3
CDR3 protein: CASAKSSGTDTQYF
CDR3 DNA: TGTGCCAGCGCGAAGAGCTCTGGCACAGATACGCAGTATTTT

J gene: TRBJ2-3
clone size: .
D gene: .
V gene: TRBV19
CDR3 protein: CASSQRGEDTQYF
CDR3 DNA: TGTGCCAGTAGTCAACGCGGGGAGGATACGCAGTATTTT

J gene: TRBJ1-5
clone size: .
D gene: TRBD1
V gene: TRBV30
CDR3 protein: CAWSVGQGEPQHF
CDR3 DNA: TGTGCCTGGAGTGTAGGACAGGGTGAGCCCCAGCATTTT

J gene: TRBJ2-1
clone size: .
D gene: TRBD2
V gene: TRBV28
CDR3 protein: CASSTSGIYEQFF
CDR3 DNA: TGTGCCAGTTCGACTAGCGGGATTTATGAGCAGTTCTTC

J gene: TRBJ1-2
clone size: once
D gene: .
V gene: TRBV28
CDR3 protein: CASSLLTTFNNYGYTF
CDR3 DNA: TGTGCCAGCAGTTTATTAACCACATTCAATAACTATGGCTACACCTTC

J gene: TRBJ2-5
clone size: .
D gene: .
V gene: TRBV10-3
CDR3 protein: CAISDRQETQYF
CDR3 DNA: TGTGCCATCAGTGACAGACAAGAGACCCAGTACTTC

J gene: TRBJ1-1
clone size: .
D gene: TRBD1
V gene: TRBV7-3
CDR3 protein: CASSLFPQGGANTEAFF
CDR3 DNA: TGTGCCAGCAGCTTATTTCCCCAGGGGGGAGCTAACACTGAAGCTTTCTTT

J gene: TRBJ2-2
clone size: .
D gene: TRBD1
V gene: TRBV30
CDR3 protein: CACNAASGDRGTGELFF
CDR3 DNA: TGTGCCTGTAATGCGGCGTCCGGGGACAGGGGCACCGGGGAGCTGTTTTTT

J gene: TRBJ2-3
clone size: .
D gene: TRBD1
V gene: TRBV5-1
CDR3 protein: CASSSGTGSRTDTQYF
CDR3 DNA: TGCGCCAGCAGCAGCGGGACAGGGAGTCGCACAGATACGCAGTATTTT

J gene: TRBJ1-1
clone size: .
D gene: TRBD1
V gene: TRBV28
CDR3 protein: CASSGDRANTEAFF
CDR3 DNA: TGTGCCAGCAGCGGGGACAGGGCGAACACTGAAGCTTTCTTT

J gene: TRBJ2-5
clone size: .
D gene: TRBD2
V gene: TRBV19
CDR3 protein: CATSTSLAGVLMEETQYF
CDR3 DNA: TGTGCCACCTCCACTTCACTAGCGGGGGTCCTAATGGAAGAGACCCAGTACTTC

J gene: TRBJ1-5
clone size: .
D gene: .
V gene: TRBV6-5
CDR3 protein: CASSRVPRSNQPQHF
CDR3 DNA: TGTGCCAGCAGTCGGGTACCGCGTAGCAATCAGCCCCAGCATTTT

J gene: TRBJ2-5
clone size: .
D gene: .
V gene: TRBV11-1
CDR3 protein: CASSLFGLAGETQYF
CDR3 DNA: TGTGCCAGCAGCTTATTTGGGCTAGCTGGAGAGACCCAGTACTTC

J gene: TRBJ1-2
clone size: once
D gene: TRBD1
V gene: TRBV7-9
CDR3 protein: CASSSETGGTGYGYTF
CDR3 DNA: TGTGCCAGCAGCTCGGAAACGGGGGGGACAGGGTATGGCTACACCTTC

J gene: TRBJ2-2
clone size: .
D gene: TRBD2
V gene: TRBV7-2
CDR3 protein: CASSLGRGGSGELFF
CDR3 DNA: TGTGCCAGCAGCTTAGGGCGGGGGGGGTCCGGGGAGCTGTTTTTT

J gene: TRBJ1-4
clone size: .
D gene: TRBD1
V gene: TRBV28
CDR3 protein: CASSPDRATNEKLFF
CDR3 DNA: TGTGCCAGCAGCCCAGACAGGGCAACTAATGAAAAACTGTTTTTT

J gene: TRBJ1-1
clone size: .
D gene: TRBD1
V gene: TRBV3-1/TRBV3-2
CDR3 protein: CASSQAPKTGQTEAFF
CDR3 DNA: TGTGCCAGCAGCCAGGCCCCAAAGACAGGGCAGACTGAAGCTTTCTTT

J gene: TRBJ1-1
clone size: once
D gene: .
V gene: TRBV6-5
CDR3 protein: CASSFGGRLNTEAFF
CDR3 DNA: TGTGCCAGCAGTTTTGGGGGCAGGCTGAACACTGAAGCTTTCTTT

J gene: TRBJ1-4
clone size: once
D gene: TRBD1
V gene: TRBV24-1
CDR3 protein: CATSDPTGANEKLFF
CDR3 DNA: TGTGCCACCAGTGACCCGACAGGGGCGAATGAAAAACTGTTTTTT

J gene: TRBJ2-2
clone size: .
D gene: .
V gene: TRBV6-2/TRBV6-3
CDR3 protein: CASSYSGIRGVNTGELFF
CDR3 DNA: TGTGCCAGCAGTTACTCGGGGATAAGGGGCGTGAACACCGGGGAGCTGTTTTTT